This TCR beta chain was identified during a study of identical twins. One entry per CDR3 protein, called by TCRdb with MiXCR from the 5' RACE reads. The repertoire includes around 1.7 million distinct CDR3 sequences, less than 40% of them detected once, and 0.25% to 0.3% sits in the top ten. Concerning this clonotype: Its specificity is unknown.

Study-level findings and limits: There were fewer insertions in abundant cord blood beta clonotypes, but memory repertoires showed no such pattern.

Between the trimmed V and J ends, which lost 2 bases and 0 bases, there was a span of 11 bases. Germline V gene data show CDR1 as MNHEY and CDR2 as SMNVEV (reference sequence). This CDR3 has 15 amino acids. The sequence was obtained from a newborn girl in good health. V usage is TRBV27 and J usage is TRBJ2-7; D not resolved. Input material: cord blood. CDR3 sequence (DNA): TGTGCCAGCAGTTTACGGTCGGGCCGCTCCTACGAGCAGTACTTC. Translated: CASSLRSGRSYEQYF.